Listed below are T cell receptor beta chains from one sample, sequenced in a study of PD-L1 blockade in urothelial cancer. The repertoire was sequenced with immunoSEQ multiplex PCR; TCRdb's copy has only in-frame clones and lacks some. The sample shows around 130,000 clones, roughly 83% of them seen only once. Sequenced material: PBMCs, taken around atezolizumab (anti-PD-L1) treatment. The origin of the receptors is a man in his forties or fifties with urothelial cancer. Both conserved end residues are part of each CDR3. Each record gives: J gene, D gene, V gene, clone size, CDR3 DNA, CDR3 protein. The D gene is left open where the match is weak. Only part of the rows carry a size: once, few, many, or a class if the clone is expanded.

>TRBJ2-5|TRBD2|TRBV5-1|.
TGCGCCAGCAGCCAGAGCGGGAGCTGGGAGACCCAGTACTTC
CASSQSGSWETQYF
>TRBJ1-2|TRBD1|TRBV29-1|.
TGCAGCGCCCACGGGACAGAGCCCTATGGCTACACCTTC
CSAHGTEPYGYTF
>TRBJ2-1|TRBD2|TRBV2|.
TGTGCCAGCAGTCCACTAGCGGGAGTTGTGAATGAGCAGTTCTTC
CASSPLAGVVNEQFF
>TRBJ1-5|.|TRBV4-1|.
TGCGCCAGCAGCCAAGAATCGACAGTAAGCAATCAGTACCAGCATTTT
CASSQESTVSNQYQHF
>TRBJ2-7|.|TRBV5-1|.
TGCGCCAGCAGCCGCCAGATCGACTCCTACGAGCAGTACTTC
CASSRQIDSYEQYF
>TRBJ2-5|TRBD1|TRBV11-3|.
TGTGCCAGCAGCCCCGGACAGGGGGCAAGAGAGACCCAGTACTTC
CASSPGQGARETQYF
>TRBJ1-4|TRBD1|TRBV9|.
TGTGCCAGCAGCCCCCGAGGGACAGGTAATGAAAAACTGTTTTTT
CASSPRGTGNEKLFF
>TRBJ2-5|TRBD2|TRBV18|.
TGTGCCAGCTCACCATTAGCGGGAGGAGTACAAGAGACCCAGTACTTC
CASSPLAGGVQETQYF
>TRBJ1-2|.|TRBV4-2|.
TGTGCCAGCAGCCAAGGTCCGAAACCGGACTATGGCTACACCTTC
CASSQGPKPDYGYTF
>TRBJ2-7|.|TRBV2|.
TGTGCCAGCAGTGTTGAGGGCTGGTACGAGCAGTACTTC
CASSVEGWYEQYF
>TRBJ2-2|.|TRBV5-1|.
TGCGCCAGCAGCTTGGACGGGAGCAACACCGGGGAGCTGTTTTTT
CASSLDGSNTGELFF
>TRBJ2-7|TRBD2|TRBV5-1|once
TGCGCCAGCAGGCCCTCGCTAGCGGGGAAGCGGGAGCAGTACTTC
CASRPSLAGKREQYF
>TRBJ1-1|.|TRBV7-9|.
TGTGCCAGCAGCCCCCCGGGTTCGAACACTGAAGCTTTCTTT
CASSPPGSNTEAFF